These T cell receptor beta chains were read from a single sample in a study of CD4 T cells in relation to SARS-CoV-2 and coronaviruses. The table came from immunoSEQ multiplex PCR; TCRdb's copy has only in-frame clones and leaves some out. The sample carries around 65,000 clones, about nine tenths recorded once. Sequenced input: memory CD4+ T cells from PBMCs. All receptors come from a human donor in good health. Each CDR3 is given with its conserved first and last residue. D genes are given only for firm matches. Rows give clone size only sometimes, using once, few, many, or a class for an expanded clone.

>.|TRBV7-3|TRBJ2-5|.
TGTGCCAGCAGCTTATCTGCGGGGAAAGAGACCCAGTACTTC
CASSLSAGKETQYF
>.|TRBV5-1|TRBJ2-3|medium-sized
TGCGCCAGCAGCTTGTTGGGGGCGGGCACAGATACGCAGTATTTT
CASSLLGAGTDTQYF
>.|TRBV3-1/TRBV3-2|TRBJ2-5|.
TGTGCCAGCAGCCACGGAGGGGGGGAGACCCAGTACTTC
CASSHGGGETQYF
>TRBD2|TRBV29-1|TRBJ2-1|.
TGCAGCGTTGATGATAGCGGGGGGGTTTACAATGAGCAGTTCTTC
CSVDDSGGVYNEQFF
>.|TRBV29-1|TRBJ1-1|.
TGCAGCGTTGGGTCCAAGCTCGACACTGAAGCTTTCTTT
CSVGSKLDTEAFF
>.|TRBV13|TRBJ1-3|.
TGTGCCAGCTTCCGCTCTGGAAACACCATATATTTT
CASFRSGNTIYF
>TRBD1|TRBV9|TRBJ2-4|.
TGTGCCAGCAGCGTTGGAATCACGGGACAGGGCAACATTCAGTACTTC
CASSVGITGQGNIQYF
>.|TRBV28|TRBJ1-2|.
TGTGCCAGCAGTTTATGGGGCACCGCGGACAACTATGGCTACACCTTC
CASSLWGTADNYGYTF
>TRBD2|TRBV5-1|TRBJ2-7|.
TGCGCCAGCAGCCCCGAGACGAGCGGGGTCTACGAGCAGTACTTC
CASSPETSGVYEQYF
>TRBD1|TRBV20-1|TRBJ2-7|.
TGCAGTGCTAGTCGGCCAAGGGACAGGGGGCCCTACGAGCAGTACTTC
CSASRPRDRGPYEQYF
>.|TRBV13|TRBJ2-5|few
TGTGCCAGCAGCCGAATGACAGAAGGGGGGACCCAGTACTTC
CASSRMTEGGTQYF
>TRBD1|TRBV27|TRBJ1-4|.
TGTGCCAGCAGTCCGGACAGGCCTAATGAAAAACTGTTTTTT
CASSPDRPNEKLFF
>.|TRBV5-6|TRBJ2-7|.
TGTGCCAGCAGCCTGGGCTACCCGATCTACGAGCAGTACTTC
CASSLGYPIYEQYF
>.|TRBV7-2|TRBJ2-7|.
TGTGCCAGCAGCTTAGACGGGCCAGCCTACGAGCAGTACTTC
CASSLDGPAYEQYF
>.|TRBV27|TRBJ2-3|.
TGTGCCAGCAGTTTAGATCTGGTTGCTAGCACAGATACGCAGTATTTT
CASSLDLVASTDTQYF
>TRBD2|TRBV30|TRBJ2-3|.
TGTGCCTGGAGTGTACTAAATAGCGGGGGGGCGTCGGGGACAGATACGCAGTATTTT
CAWSVLNSGGASGTDTQYF
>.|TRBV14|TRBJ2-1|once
TGTGCCAGCAGCCAAGGAAGAAGCTCGGGCAGGGCTGTGGATGAGCAGTTCTTC
CASSQGRSSGRAVDEQFF
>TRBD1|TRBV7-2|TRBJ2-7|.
TGTGCCAGCAGCTTAGACAGGGGTTCCTACGAGCAGTACTTC
CASSLDRGSYEQYF
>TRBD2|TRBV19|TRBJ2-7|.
TGTGCCAGTAGAAAAGGGAGTAGCGGGAGGTCGGGCGAGCAGTACTTC
CASRKGSSGRSGEQYF
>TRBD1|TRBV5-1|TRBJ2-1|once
TGCGCCAGCAGCGCCGGACAGGGGGCAAGTGAGCAGTTCTTC
CASSAGQGASEQFF
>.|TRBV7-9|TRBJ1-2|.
TGTGCCAGCAGCTTAGCGGAGTACTATGGCTACACCTTC
CASSLAEYYGYTF
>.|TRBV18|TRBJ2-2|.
TGTGCCAGCTCCCACGATCACGGGGAGCTGTTTTTT
CASSHDHGELFF
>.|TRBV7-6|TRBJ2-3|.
TGTGCCAGCAGCTCGCCCCACACAGATACGCAGTATTTT
CASSSPHTDTQYF
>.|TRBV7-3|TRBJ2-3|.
TGTGCCAGCAGCCAAGGGAAGGAGGATACGCAGTATTTT
CASSQGKEDTQYF
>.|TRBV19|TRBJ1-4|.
TGTGCCAGTTCGGAGCAGGATAATGAAAAACTGTTTTTT
CASSEQDNEKLFF
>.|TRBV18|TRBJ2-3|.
TGTGCCAGCTCACCGGGACAAGACACAGATACGCAGTATTTT
CASSPGQDTDTQYF
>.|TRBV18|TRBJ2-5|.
TGTGCCAGCTCACCGAGACCGAGTCAAGAGACCCAGTACTTC
CASSPRPSQETQYF
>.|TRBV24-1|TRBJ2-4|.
TGTGCCACCAGTGACTCGATAGCCAAAAACATTCAGTACTTC
CATSDSIAKNIQYF
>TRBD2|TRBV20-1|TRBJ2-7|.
TGCAGTGCTAGTCCTCGAGCGGGAGGGCCCCTAGAGCAGTACTTC
CSASPRAGGPLEQYF
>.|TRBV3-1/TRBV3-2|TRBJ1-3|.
TGTGCCAGCAGCCAAGTTATTGGAAACACCATATATTTT
CASSQVIGNTIYF
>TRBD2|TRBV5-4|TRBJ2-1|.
TGTGCCAGCAGCTTGGAGAGCGGGGGGGCCCTTTGGGGTTCCTACAATGAGCAGTTCTTC
CASSLESGGALWGSYNEQFF
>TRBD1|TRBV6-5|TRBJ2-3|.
TGTGCCAGCAGGACAACAGGGGCCCCCACAGATACGCAGTATTTT
CASRTTGAPTDTQYF
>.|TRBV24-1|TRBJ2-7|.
TGTGCCACCAGTGAAGCAGGGGAGCGCTCCTACGAGCAGTACTTC
CATSEAGERSYEQYF
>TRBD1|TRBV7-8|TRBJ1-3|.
TGTGCCAGCAGCCCATTCATCCTTACGAACAGGGGGCTGGCTGGAAACACCATATATTTT
CASSPFILTNRGLAGNTIYF
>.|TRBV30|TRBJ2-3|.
TGTGCCTGGAGTGTCGGGGGCGGCAGCACAGATACGCAGTATTTT
CAWSVGGGSTDTQYF
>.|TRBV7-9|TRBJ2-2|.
TGTGCCAGCAGCTTGTACAGGGATGCCACCGGGGAGCTGTTTTTT
CASSLYRDATGELFF
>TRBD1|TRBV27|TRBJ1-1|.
TGTGCCAGCAGTCCTCAGACAGGGGTGGCAACTGAAGCTTTCTTT
CASSPQTGVATEAFF
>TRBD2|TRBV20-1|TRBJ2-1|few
TGCAGTGCTAGTGGTCTAGCGGGAGCCGATGAGCAGTTCTTC
CSASGLAGADEQFF
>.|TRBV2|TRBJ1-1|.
TGTGCCAGCAGTGAAGAAGTGAACACTGAAGCTTTCTTT
CASSEEVNTEAFF
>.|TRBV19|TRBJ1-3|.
TGTGCCAGTAGTATAGGTCCGCGTTTCTCTGGAAACACCATATATTTT
CASSIGPRFSGNTIYF
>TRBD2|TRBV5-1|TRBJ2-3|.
TGCGCCAGCAGCTTCCCTAGCGGGGGGCTAAATACGCAGTATTTT
CASSFPSGGLNTQYF
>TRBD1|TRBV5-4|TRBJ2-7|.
TGTGCCAGCAGCCTCCGGGACAGGGCGGACGAGCAGTACTTC
CASSLRDRADEQYF
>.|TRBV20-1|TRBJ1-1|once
TGCAGTGCTAAGGGGACCCCTGAAGCTTTCTTT
CSAKGTPEAFF
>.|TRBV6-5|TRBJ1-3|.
TGTGCCAGCAGTTATTCATCCCGTATCGGAAACACCATATATTTT
CASSYSSRIGNTIYF
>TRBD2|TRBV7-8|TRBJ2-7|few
TGTGCCAGCAGCTGGGCCAGGACAGGACATACTAGCGGGACCTCCTACGAGCAGTACTTC
CASSWARTGHTSGTSYEQYF
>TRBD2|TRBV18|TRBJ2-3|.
TGTGCCAGCTCACCTCCACTAGCGGGCACAGATACGCAGTATTTT
CASSPPLAGTDTQYF
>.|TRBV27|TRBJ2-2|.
TGTGCCAGCAGTTTATCGAAAAACACCGGGGAGCTGTTTTTT
CASSLSKNTGELFF
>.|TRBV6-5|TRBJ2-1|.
TGTGCCAGCAGTTACTCTAGCGGCCACGGCAATGAGCAGTTCTTC
CASSYSSGHGNEQFF
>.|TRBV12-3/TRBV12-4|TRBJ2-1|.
TGTGCCAGCAGTTCCGCCTCGTGGGCAGGGGAGTTCTTC
CASSSASWAGEFF
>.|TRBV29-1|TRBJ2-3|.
TGCAGCTCTTCACGGGATACGCAGTATTTT
CSSSRDTQYF
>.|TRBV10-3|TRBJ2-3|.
TGTGCCATCAGTGAGTCCACTGCTAGGCGCACAGATACGCAGTATTTT
CAISESTARRTDTQYF
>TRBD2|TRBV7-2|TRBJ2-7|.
TGTGCCAGCAGCTTAGGGACTAGCGGGGGCGTCTACGAGCAGTACTTC
CASSLGTSGGVYEQYF
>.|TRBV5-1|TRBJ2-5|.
TGCGCCAGCAGCGTAGGAGGGACCACCCAAGAGACCCAGTACTTC
CASSVGGTTQETQYF
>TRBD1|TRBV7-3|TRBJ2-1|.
TGTGCCAGCAGCTCAGGGACAGGGCCCAATGAGCAGTTCTTC
CASSSGTGPNEQFF
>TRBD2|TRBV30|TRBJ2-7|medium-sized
TGTGCCTGGAGTTGGGAGGGCGAGCAGTACTTC
CAWSWEGEQYF
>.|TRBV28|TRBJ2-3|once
TGTGCCAGCAGTAGCCTTAGCCCAGATACGCAGTATTTT
CASSSLSPDTQYF